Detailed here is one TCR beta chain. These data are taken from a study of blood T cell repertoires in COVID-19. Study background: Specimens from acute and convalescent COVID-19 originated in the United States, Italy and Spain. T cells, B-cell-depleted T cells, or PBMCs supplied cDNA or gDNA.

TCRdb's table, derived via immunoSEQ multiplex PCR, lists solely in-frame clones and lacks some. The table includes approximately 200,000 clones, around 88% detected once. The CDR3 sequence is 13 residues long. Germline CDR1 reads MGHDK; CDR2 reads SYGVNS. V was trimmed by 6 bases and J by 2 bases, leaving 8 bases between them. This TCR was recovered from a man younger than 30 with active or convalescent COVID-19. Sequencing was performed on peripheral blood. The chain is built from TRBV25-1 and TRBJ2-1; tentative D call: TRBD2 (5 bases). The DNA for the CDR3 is TGTGCCAGCAGCATCGGGGCCTACAATGAGCAGTTCTTC. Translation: CASSIGAYNEQFF.